These 2 T cell receptor beta chains originate from one sample sequenced in a study of shared clonotypes between healthy human individuals. Sequencing was performed with immunoSEQ multiplex PCR; in TCRdb, only in-frame clones are kept and a portion is missing. The sample carries 1.6 million or so clones, 98% recorded once. Sequencing input: naive CD4+ T cells sorted from blood. The subset here: CD45RA+ positively selected. These TCRs come from a man aged 30 to 39 in good health.

This sequence joins TRBV6-5 and TRBJ1-2, with D perhaps matching TRBD1 (6 bases). V dropped 0 bases and J dropped 6 bases, with 17 bases sitting between them. The CDR3 is 16 residues long. Germline assignment: CDR1 MNHEY and CDR2 SVGAGI. The CDR3 bases are TGTGCCAGCAGTTACTCTGCCAGGGGAGACCGAAATGGCTACACCTTC. It encodes CASSYSARGDRNGYTF.

The chain links TRBV9 to TRBJ2-2; no clear D. Germline V gives CDR1 SGDLS, CDR2 YYNGEE. Trimming took 4 bases from V and 0 from J, leaving 7 bases between them. This CDR3 is 14 amino acids long. The CDR3 reads CASSTRPNTGELFF. CDR3 bases: TGTGCCAGCAGCACCCGACCGAACACCGGGGAGCTGTTTTTT.